The 28 T cell receptor beta chains listed next were all sequenced from one sample in a study of blood T cell repertoires in COVID-19. Using immunoSEQ multiplex PCR, the repertoire was profiled, and TCRdb retains in-frame clones only, with some absent. The data hold about 180,000 clones, with 81% observed a single time. The sequenced sample consisted of peripheral blood. Receptors originate from a woman of 80 years or more with COVID-19, enrolled during active disease.

This clone came up once. This chain links TRBV12-2 with TRBJ2-7; the table's D call of TRBD2 was not tested on the DNA. TRBV12-2 is a documented pseudogene. The CDR3 spans 12 residues. The CDR3 sequence: CASRLLTPEQYF. The CDR3 bases are TGTGCAAGTCGCTTATTAACTCCCGAGCAGTACTTC.

This clone was counted once. This chain connects TRBV9 to TRBJ1-6; 8 bases line up with TRBD1. Germline V gene sequence: CDR1 SGDLS, CDR2 YYNGEE. V lost 5 bases and J lost 6; bases outside the gene matches: 7. The CDR3 contains 15 residues. The CDR3 sequence: CASREQGAGNSPLHF. CDR3 in DNA: TGTGCCAGCAGAGAGCAGGGGGCAGGTAATTCACCCCTCCACTTT.

The CDR3 protein is CASSPSGTGNEQYF. For the CDR3, the DNA is TGTGCCAGCTCACCCTCCGGGACAGGGAACGAGCAGTACTTC. This chain links TRBV18 with TRBJ2-7; 9 positions match TRBD1. J lost 5 bases, V lost 3 bases, and 5 bases had no gene match. CDR1 and CDR2 (germline): KGHSH, LQKENI. CDR3 length: 14 amino acids.

The rearrangement links TRBV6-6 to TRBJ1-2, with 11 bases matching TRBD1. After removal of 4 bases from V and 2 bases from J, the junction contained 3 bases not matched to a gene. CDR3 length: 15 residues. Germline V CDR1 and CDR2: MNHNY, SVGAGI (reference sequence). CDR3 DNA: TGTGCCAGCAGTTCGAGGACAGGGGGCAACTATGGCTACACCTTC. Protein product: CASSSRTGGNYGYTF.

This chain joins TRBV27 and TRBJ2-2; 7 positions match TRBD2. This CDR3 contains 13 residues. V shed 8 bases, J shed 0 bases, and the junction held 0 bases outside the gene matches. CDR1 is MNHEY and CDR2 is SMNVEV in the germline V gene (reference sequence). CDR3 nucleotides: TGTGCCAGCGCGGGGGCGAACACCGGGGAGCTGTTTTTT. This codes for CASAGANTGELFF.

J is TRBJ2-3 and V is TRBV6-4, with 8 bases fitting TRBD2. The CDR3 has 15 amino acids. Losses at the gene ends were 4 bases for V and 3 bases for J; bases not matched to a gene: 6. CDR1 and CDR2 from the germline V gene are MRHNA and SNTAGT. CDR3 sequence reads: CASSVNGGGTDTQYF. CDR3 bases: TGTGCCAGCAGTGTAAACGGGGGGGGTACAGATACGCAGTATTTT.

The chain carries TRBV19 and TRBJ1-2; tentative D call: TRBD1 (6 bases). The V end lost 6 bases, the J end lost 0 bases, and 8 bases lay between the germline ends. Germline-derived CDR1 and CDR2 are LNHDA and SQIVND (reference sequence). The CDR3 extends over 13 amino acids. For the CDR3, the DNA is TGTGCCAGTAGGGACAGTCCTAACTATGGCTACACCTTC. Translating gives CASRDSPNYGYTF.

This rearrangement joins TRBV28 to TRBJ2-5, with D hard to call. The CDR3 is 15 amino acids. Trimming took off 1 base at V and 5 bases at J, with 14 bases between the two ends. Germline V lookup: CDR1 MDHEN, CDR2 SYDVKM. The CDR3 DNA reads TGTGCCAGCAGTTTATTTACAGACCAGGCGGAGACCCAGTACTTC. Its translation is CASSLFTDQAETQYF.

The V and J genes are TRBV12-5 and TRBJ1-4, with 7 bases lining up with TRBD1. This CDR3 has 17 residues. V gave up 0 bases and J gave up 5 bases; unmatched junction bases: 9. Germline V CDR1 and CDR2: LGHNT, FRNRAP. The CDR3 protein is CASGLVAPGQPNEKLFF. The DNA for the CDR3 is TGTGCTAGTGGTTTGGTCGCCCCGGGACAGCCGAATGAAAAACTGTTTTTT.

The count of this clone is one. The chain couples TRBV28 to TRBJ2-1; 9 nucleotides line up with TRBD2. CDR1 MDHEN and CDR2 SYDVKM come from the germline V gene. The CDR3 totals 16 residues. J was trimmed by 1 base and V by 3 bases; bases with no gene match: 4. This chain's CDR3 is CASSFLREGSYNEQFF. The CDR3 DNA follows: TGTGCCAGCAGTTTTTTGCGGGAGGGATCCTACAATGAGCAGTTCTTC.

This chain uses TRBV7-9 with TRBJ1-1; 7 bases match TRBD1. CDR3 size: 12 residues. Trimming took 5 bases from V and 8 from J; bases not matched to a gene: 5. Germline V gene lookup returns CDR1 SEHNR and CDR2 FQNEAQ (reference sequence). DNA for the CDR3: TGTGCCAGCAGCGCGACAGGGCCCGAAGCTTTCTTT. It specifies CASSATGPEAFF.

V gene TRBV2 combines with J gene TRBJ2-7, with 9 bases matching TRBD2. The CDR3 length is 18 residues. Trimming took 0 bases from V and 0 from J; bases not matched to a gene: 9. From germline, CDR1 is SNHLY and CDR2 FYNNEI. CDR3 sequence (DNA): TGTGCCAGCAGTGAAGCGAGTGGACTAGCGTCGAGCTCCTACGAGCAGTACTTC. It yields the protein CASSEASGLASSSYEQYF.

The chain is built from TRBV11-3 and TRBJ1-3; D not certain. The CDR3 has 11 amino acids. V was trimmed by 6 bases and J by 8 bases, leaving 8 bases between them. Germline CDR1 and CDR2: SGHNT and YENEEA. CDR3 sequence reads: CASSRRYTIYF. For the CDR3, the DNA is TGTGCCAGCAGTCGGAGGTACACCATATATTTT.

The chain carries TRBV5-5 and TRBJ2-2; maybe TRBD2 (6 bases). This CDR3 is 16 amino acids long. Between the trimmed V and J ends, which lost 4 bases and 2 bases, there was a span of 15 bases. Germline V lookup: CDR1 SGHKS, CDR2 YYEKEE (reference sequence). The CDR3 region is CASSPHRDSNTGELFF. The CDR3 nucleotides read TGTGCCAGCAGCCCCCACCGGGACTCAAACACCGGGGAGCTGTTTTTT.

The chain uses TRBV2 and TRBJ1-1, with 9 nucleotides matching TRBD1. This CDR3 region has 13 residues. Unmatched junction bases numbered 11, after V lost 6 bases and J lost 12 bases. In germline, CDR1 is SNHLY, CDR2 FYNNEI. The CDR3 region is CASSGRDRVITFF. The DNA for the CDR3 is TGTGCCAGCAGCGGCCGGGACAGGGTAATAACTTTCTTT.

V gene TRBV30 combines with J gene TRBJ2-7, with unresolved D. CDR3 length equals 11 residues. Trimming stripped 1 base from V and 4 bases from J, with 5 bases between. Looked up from germline, CDR1 is GTSNPN and CDR2 is SVGIG (reference sequence). CDR3 loop: CAWSAGYEQYF. Written as DNA, the CDR3 is TGTGCCTGGAGTGCGGGTTACGAGCAGTACTTC. The whole variable domain, filled in from reference TRBV30 and TRBJ2-7, reads SQTIHQWPATLVQPVGSPLSLECTVEGTSNPNLYWYRQAAGRGLQLLFYSVGIGQISSEVPQNLSASRPQDRQFILSSKKLLLSDSGFYLCAWSAGYEQYFGPGTRLTVT.

This clone showed up just once. The chain employs TRBV28 and TRBJ2-5, with TRBD2 matching over 11 bases. V was clipped by 2 bases and J by 5 bases; unmatched bases: 13. CDR1 MDHEN and CDR2 SYDVKM come from the germline V gene. The CDR3 totals 18 residues. The CDR3 here is CASSLNSWLAGGYETQYF. DNA for the CDR3: TGTGCCAGCAGTTTAAACTCGTGGCTAGCGGGAGGTTATGAGACCCAGTACTTC.

There are a few counts of this clone. The chain couples TRBV5-4 to TRBJ1-2; a weak D match, TRBD1 (6 bases). Trimming stripped 1 base from V and 8 bases from J, with 18 bases between. The CDR3 length is 15 residues. CDR1 and CDR2 from the germline V gene are SGHNT and YYREEE (reference sequence). The CDR3: CASSLPLGGRDGYTF. The CDR3 region has the DNA TGTGCCAGCAGCTTGCCCCTGGGGGGGCGGGACGGCTACACCTTC.

This chain uses TRBV18 with TRBJ2-7; D is possibly TRBD1 (6 bases). CDR1 and CDR2 from the germline V gene are KGHSH and LQKENI. V lost 2 bases, J lost 2 bases, and 10 bases lay in between. The CDR3 has 14 residues. In nucleotides, the CDR3 is TGTGCCAGCTCACCATCTCGGGACACCTACGAGCAGTACTTC. It encodes CASSPSRDTYEQYF. Using reference TRBV18 and TRBJ2-7 for the parts outside the CDR3, the full variable domain is NAGVMQNPRHLVRRRGQEARLRCSPMKGHSHVYWYRQLPEEGLKFMVYLQKENIIDESGMPKERFSAEFPKEGPSILRIQQVVRGDSAAYFCASSPSRDTYEQYFGPGTRLTVT.

The chain is built from TRBV7-8 and TRBJ1-2, with 9 bases matching TRBD1. The CDR3 has 14 amino acids. Germline V CDR1 and CDR2: SGHVS, FQNEAQ. V dropped 5 bases and J dropped 7; count of bases not matched to a gene: 8. The CDR3 bases are TGTGCCAGCAGCCTCCGGGACAGGGCGGCTGGCTACACCTTC. This encodes CASSLRDRAAGYTF.

The J gene is TRBJ1-2, the V gene TRBV7-2, with 7 bases matching TRBD1. V shed 5 bases, J shed 5 bases, and the junction held 11 bases outside the gene matches. Germline V gene sequence: CDR1 SGHTA, CDR2 FQGNSA. The CDR3 covers 15 residues. The CDR3 protein is CASSDPRGRRYGYTF. The CDR3 nucleotides read TGTGCCAGCAGCGACCCAAGGGGGCGCCGGTATGGCTACACCTTC.

The chain uses TRBV23-1 and TRBJ1-6, with a possible D match to TRBD1 (6 bases). TRBV23-1 is sorted into the ORF group, with uncertain function. The CDR3 sequence is 13 residues long. V was shortened by 11 bases and J by 5 bases, with 13 bases between the two germline ends. The CDR3 region is CAGGVFDNSPLHF. CDR3 nucleotide sequence: TGCGCCGGGGGCGTCTTCGATAATTCACCCCTCCACTTT.

This clone was detected only a few times. The chain is built from TRBV11-1 and TRBJ2-5; D is unresolved. CDR1 is SGHAT and CDR2 is FQDESV in the germline V gene (reference sequence). The CDR3 loop spans 14 amino acids. Trimming shortened V by 3 bases and J by 5 bases, and 13 bases separated the two germline ends. The CDR3, as DNA: TGTGCCAGCAGCTTCGCGCTAGGTTTCGAGACCCAGTACTTC. This codes for CASSFALGFETQYF.

The rearrangement uses TRBV18 and TRBJ2-7; 8 bases are a match to TRBD1. Germline loops: CDR1 KGHSH, CDR2 LQKENI. The V segment lost 6 bases and the J segment 1 base; nucleotides outside the gene matches: 8. The CDR3 contains 15 residues. CDR3 residues: CASSVGQGSSYEQYF. The CDR3 DNA is TGTGCCAGCTCGGTCGGACAGGGTTCGTCCTACGAGCAGTACTTC.

This chain links TRBV7-2 with TRBJ2-1; 8 positions agree with TRBD2. This CDR3 is built from 15 residues. The V segment lost 3 bases and the J segment 4 bases; nucleotides outside the gene matches: 5. Germline V lookup: CDR1 SGHTA, CDR2 FQGNSA. The CDR3 DNA follows: TGTGCCAGCAGCTTGAGAGCGGGGGTTTACAATGAGCAGTTCTTC. It yields the protein CASSLRAGVYNEQFF.

The V and J genes are TRBV5-1 and TRBJ2-1; the match to TRBD2 covers 10 bases. Germline V CDR1 and CDR2: SGHRS, YFSETQ. The CDR3 covers 16 residues. V lost 0 bases and J lost 4; bases outside the gene matches: 4. In DNA, the CDR3 is TGCGCCAGCAGCTTGGGATCGGGACTAGCGTACAATGAGCAGTTCTTC. Amino acid sequence: CASSLGSGLAYNEQFF.

The chain carries TRBV21-1 and TRBJ1-2; TRBD1 was called by the table and not checked on the DNA. TRBV21-1 is classified as a pseudogene. This CDR3 region has 14 residues. The CDR3 DNA reads TGTGCCAGCAGCCTCCGGGACAGGGCCGGAGGCTACACCTTC. Its translation: CASSLRDRAGGYTF.

The CDR3 nucleotides are TGTGCCAGCAGTTTATTTGGGGGAGGCGGGGTCTCTGGAAACACCATATATTTT. Its protein product is CASSLFGGGGVSGNTIYF. This sequence joins TRBV27 and TRBJ1-3, with D possibly being TRBD1 (5 bases). V gave up 1 base and J gave up 0 bases, with 16 bases separating them. The CDR3 spans 18 residues. Germline V gene lookup returns CDR1 MNHEY and CDR2 SMNVEV (reference sequence).